This TCR beta chain is drawn from a study of T cell responses to AZD1222 COVID-19 vaccine. Clones were sequenced by immunoSEQ multiplex PCR, and TCRdb holds only the in-frame ones, with some missing. The repertoire includes about 130,000 clones, 89% of them detected once, and 6.3% sits in the top ten. This CDR3 has 15 residues. Germline V CDR1 and CDR2: SGDLS, YYNGEE. Losses at the gene ends were 0 bases for V and 6 bases for J; bases not matched to a gene: 4. The clonotype was recovered from an adult in good health. The sequences come from peripheral blood, collected on day 0 of AZD1222 vaccination. V usage is TRBV9 and J usage is TRBJ1-5; 9 nucleotides align to TRBD1. The CDR3 sequence is CASSVGGQGGQPQHF. The CDR3 DNA is TGTGCCAGCAGCGTAGGGGGACAGGGTGGTCAGCCCCAGCATTTT.